Listed below are T cell receptor beta chains from one sample, sequenced in a study of cytomegalovirus exposure and HLA in healthy donors. Measured with immunoSEQ multiplex PCR; TCRdb has only the in-frame clones, and not every one. The sample contains 80,000 or so clones, approximately 71% of which appear only once. The source material was PBMCs. Receptors were obtained from a middle-aged woman in good health and CMV-seronegative. Each CDR3 is given with its conserved first and last residue. Fields, in order: clone size, V gene, J gene, D gene, CDR3 DNA, CDR3 protein. The D gene is left open where the match is weak. Where a row states a size, it is once, few, many or the class of an expanded clone; other rows omit it.

NA,TRBV11-3,TRBJ2-3,NA,TGTGCCAGCAGCTTAGGAGGGGGGGCCACAGATACGCAGTATTTT,CASSLGGGATDTQYF
NA,TRBV9,TRBJ2-1,TRBD2,TGTGCCAGCAGCGTAGCGACTAGCGGTCGGAATGAGCAGTTCTTC,CASSVATSGRNEQFF
NA,TRBV10-1,TRBJ2-1,NA,TGCGCCAGCATTACGGAGCCGAGGGACAATGAGCAGTTCTTC,CASITEPRDNEQFF
few,TRBV5-4,TRBJ1-1,TRBD1,TGTGCCAGCAGCTTGGGGGGGACAGGGTGGGCTTTCTTT,CASSLGGTGWAFF
few,TRBV5-4,TRBJ2-1,NA,TGTGCCAGCAGCTTGGATACTACTAGCCCAAATCCTTACAATGAGCAGTTCTTC,CASSLDTTSPNPYNEQFF
NA,TRBV7-9,TRBJ1-4,TRBD1,TGTGCCAGCAGCTCAAACAGGGGCGGAGAAAAACTGTTTTTT,CASSSNRGGEKLFF
NA,TRBV2,TRBJ1-4,TRBD1,TGTGCCAGCGGACAGGGTCGAGAAAAACTGTTTTTT,CASGQGREKLFF
NA,TRBV5-6,TRBJ2-3,TRBD2,TGTGCCACCAGGAATAGCGGGGGGGCGATTACGCAGTATTTT,CATRNSGGAITQYF
few,TRBV28,TRBJ2-1,TRBD2,TGTGCCAGGAGTTTATGGCGTTGGGACAGGGAAACTAGCGGGAGGGAAGATGAGCAGTTCTTC,CARSLWRWDRETSGREDEQFF
NA,TRBV5-4,TRBJ2-1,NA,TGTGCCAGCAGCTCCGGACAGTCCAATGAGCAGTTCTTC,CASSSGQSNEQFF
NA,TRBV5-8,TRBJ2-5,TRBD2,TGTGCCAGCAGCAGTAGCGGGAGTCGAGAGACCCAGTACTTC,CASSSSGSRETQYF
NA,TRBV6-6,TRBJ2-5,NA,TGTGCCAGCAGCCAATTAGAGACCCAGTACTTC,CASSQLETQYF
NA,TRBV5-6,TRBJ2-1,NA,TGTGCCAGCAGCTTCGGGGGACACAATGAGCAGTTCTTC,CASSFGGHNEQFF
NA,TRBV6-4,TRBJ1-1,TRBD1,TGTGCCAGCAGTCCGACAGGGGAGACTGAAGCTTTCTTT,CASSPTGETEAFF
NA,TRBV5-1,TRBJ1-4,NA,TGCGCCAGCAGCTTGGGACAGTCCCTCGGTTATGAAAAACTGTTTTTT,CASSLGQSLGYEKLFF
NA,TRBV11-1,TRBJ2-7,NA,TGTGCCAGCAGCCCCCGGGACGGGAGCTCCTACGAGCAGTACTTC,CASSPRDGSSYEQYF
NA,TRBV4-2,TRBJ2-7,TRBD1,TGTGCCAGCAGCCAAGGACGGACAGGGTCGTACTACGAGCAGTACTTC,CASSQGRTGSYYEQYF
NA,TRBV2,TRBJ2-2,NA,TGTGCCAGCTCGGGGAACACCGGGGAGCTGTTTTTT,CASSGNTGELFF
NA,TRBV27,TRBJ2-1,NA,TGTGCCAGCAGTAAAGAGGCTGAGCAGTTCTTC,CASSKEAEQFF
NA,TRBV7-2,TRBJ2-7,TRBD1,TGTGCCAGCAGCCCCAATATCGTCCAGGGGGCTTCCTACGAGCAGTACTTC,CASSPNIVQGASYEQYF
NA,TRBV14,TRBJ2-7,TRBD2,TGTGCCAGCAGCCCTACTAGCGGGAGACCCTACGAGCAGTACTTC,CASSPTSGRPYEQYF
NA,TRBV7-9,TRBJ1-3,TRBD1,TGTGCCAGCAGCTTAGCGACCCAGGGCAGGGGGCCTGGAAACACCATATATTTT,CASSLATQGRGPGNTIYF
NA,TRBV19,TRBJ2-2,TRBD1,TGTGCCAGTAGTGAATGGGACAGACCTAACACCGGGGAGCTGTTTTTT,CASSEWDRPNTGELFF
NA,TRBV5-1,TRBJ2-2,NA,TGCGCCAGCAGCAGGTTAGGGGGGGCGCAAGTCGGGGAGCTGTTTTTT,CASSRLGGAQVGELFF
once,TRBV5-6,TRBJ2-7,NA,TGTGCCAGCAGCTTGGGACCGGGGAGCGAGGAGTACTTC,CASSLGPGSEEYF
NA,TRBV12-1,TRBJ2-7,NA,TGTGCCAGCAGCTTTGGCGCTAGCGCGCGAAGCTCCTACGAGCAGTACTTC,CASSFGASARSSYEQYF
medium-sized,TRBV7-7,TRBJ2-1,NA,TGTGCTAGCAGCTTTGGAGACAGCCCAGGCGGTGAGCAGTTCTTC,CASSFGDSPGGEQFF
NA,TRBV2,TRBJ2-3,TRBD2,TGTGCCAGCACCCGGCTAGCGGGAGGCGCAGATACGCAGTATTTT,CASTRLAGGADTQYF
NA,TRBV6-4,TRBJ2-2,NA,TGTGCCAGCAGTGCTGGGGGCGGCGGCACCGGGGAGCTGTTTTTT,CASSAGGGGTGELFF
NA,TRBV11-2,TRBJ1-6,TRBD1,TGTGCCAGCAGCCTGGACAGGGAATATTCACCCCTCCACTTT,CASSLDREYSPLHF
NA,TRBV30,TRBJ1-1,NA,TGTGCCTGGCGGGGTGACACTGAAGCTTTCTTT,CAWRGDTEAFF
few,TRBV5-8,TRBJ1-5,NA,TGTGCCAGCAGCTTAATTCTTTCAACAGACAATAGCAATCAGCCCCAGCATTTT,CASSLILSTDNSNQPQHF
NA,TRBV5-4,TRBJ2-2,TRBD2,TGTGCCAGCAGCCCCCGGTCGGTGGGCGGGGGGTTCACCGGGGAGCTGTTTTTT,CASSPRSVGGGFTGELFF
NA,TRBV5-5,TRBJ2-5,TRBD1,TGTGCCAGCAGCCCCGGACAGGTCCAAGAGACCCAGTACTTC,CASSPGQVQETQYF
NA,TRBV11-2,TRBJ1-2,TRBD1,TGTGCCAGCAGCTTAGTACAGGGGAATGGCTACACCTTC,CASSLVQGNGYTF
NA,TRBV18,TRBJ1-6,NA,TGTGCCAGCTCACCTTACAGCTCCTATAATTCACCCCTCCACTTT,CASSPYSSYNSPLHF
NA,TRBV27,TRBJ1-4,NA,TGTGCCAGCGGCCCGACAGATGCAACTAATGAAAAACTGTTTTTT,CASGPTDATNEKLFF
NA,TRBV30,TRBJ1-4,NA,TGTGCCTGGAGCCTGCGGGGGGATAATGAAAAACTGTTTTTT,CAWSLRGDNEKLFF
NA,TRBV7-8,TRBJ1-4,NA,TGTGCCAGCAGCTTACTCCCTAATGAAAAACTGTTTTTT,CASSLLPNEKLFF
NA,TRBV7-6,TRBJ2-5,NA,TGTGCCAGCAGCTTAGGTGCAGGGGCCGCGACCCAGTACTTC,CASSLGAGAATQYF
NA,TRBV5-1,TRBJ2-7,NA,TGCGCCAGCAGCTTGGGGGCAGCCACAGCCTACGAGCAGTACTTC,CASSLGAATAYEQYF
NA,TRBV6-1,TRBJ2-2,NA,TGTGCCAGCAGCCCCCCGTGGGGGGCCGGGGAGCTGTTTTTT,CASSPPWGAGELFF
NA,TRBV27,TRBJ2-1,NA,TGTGCCAGCATGTACACAAGCTCCTACAATGAGCAGTTCTTC,CASMYTSSYNEQFF
NA,TRBV4-1,TRBJ2-1,TRBD2,TGCGCCAGCAGCCAGGGTAACCTAGCGGGGGGGAGGGATGAGCAGTTCTTC,CASSQGNLAGGRDEQFF
NA,TRBV5-1,TRBJ1-1,TRBD1,TGCGCCAGCAGCTTCGGACAGGGGGCGAACACTGAAGCTTTCTTT,CASSFGQGANTEAFF
once,TRBV4-1,TRBJ1-5,NA,TGCGCCAGCAGCCAAGACGGGGGACTAGGCAATCAGCCCCAGCATTTT,CASSQDGGLGNQPQHF
NA,TRBV27,TRBJ1-4,NA,TGTGCCAGCAGTCCCCTAGGTGAAAAACTGTTTTTT,CASSPLGEKLFF
NA,TRBV10-3,TRBJ2-3,TRBD2,TGTGCCATCAGTGAGTCGCTAGCGGGGGCAGATACGCAGTATTTT,CAISESLAGADTQYF
NA,TRBV25-1,TRBJ2-2,NA,TGTGCCAGCAGTGCAGGGATCGACACCGGGGAGCTGTTTTTT,CASSAGIDTGELFF
NA,TRBV11-2,TRBJ1-1,TRBD1,TGTGCCAGCAGACATTATAACAGGGGCGAGAACACTGAAGCTTTCTTT,CASRHYNRGENTEAFF
NA,TRBV19,TRBJ1-2,NA,TGTGCCAGTAACCCGGGGGAGAACTATGGCTACACCTTC,CASNPGENYGYTF
NA,TRBV5-4,TRBJ2-7,NA,TGTGCCAGCAGCTTGGGGACTCGGGGCTACGAGCAGTACTTC,CASSLGTRGYEQYF
NA,TRBV10-3,TRBJ2-5,NA,TGTGCCATCACGGCAGGGGGGAACCAAGAGACCCAGTACTTC,CAITAGGNQETQYF
NA,TRBV10-3,TRBJ1-1,NA,TGTGCCATCAGACAGGGTAGGGAGACGAACACTGAAGCTTTCTTT,CAIRQGRETNTEAFF
once,TRBV7-6,TRBJ1-2,TRBD1,TGTGCCAGCAGCTTGTTCTCCGGGACAGGGGGTTATGGCTACACCTTC,CASSLFSGTGGYGYTF